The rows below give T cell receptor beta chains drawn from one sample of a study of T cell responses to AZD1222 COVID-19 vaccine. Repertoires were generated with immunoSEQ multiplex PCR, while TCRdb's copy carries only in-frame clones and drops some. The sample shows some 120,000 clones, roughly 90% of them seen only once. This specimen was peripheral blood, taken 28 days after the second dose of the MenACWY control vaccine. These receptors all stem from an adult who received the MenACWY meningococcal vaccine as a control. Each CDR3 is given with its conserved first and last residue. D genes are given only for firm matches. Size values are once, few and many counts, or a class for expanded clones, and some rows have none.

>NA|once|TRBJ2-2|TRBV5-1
CASSLVVAGMRELFF
TGCGCCAGCAGCTTGGTAGTTGCGGGAATGAGGGAGCTGTTTTTT
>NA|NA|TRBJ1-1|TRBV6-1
CASSEGWGQVMNTEAFF
TGTGCCAGCAGTGAAGGGTGGGGCCAAGTCATGAACACTGAAGCTTTCTTT
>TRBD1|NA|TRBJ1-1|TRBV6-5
CASSDRVNTEAFF
TGTGCCAGCAGCGACAGGGTGAACACTGAGGCTTTCTTT
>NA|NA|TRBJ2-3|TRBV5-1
CASSLAASSSTDTQYF
TGCGCCAGCAGCTTGGCGGCTAGCAGTAGCACAGATACGCAGTATTTT
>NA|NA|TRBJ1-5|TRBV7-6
CASSLTDSQPQHF
TGTGCCAGCAGCTTAACAGACTCCCAGCCCCAGCATTTT
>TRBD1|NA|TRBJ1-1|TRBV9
CASSVARDRGVLDTEAFF
TGTGCCAGCAGCGTAGCTAGGGACAGGGGTGTCTTGGACACTGAAGCTTTCTTT
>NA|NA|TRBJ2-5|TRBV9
CASSVATGYQETQYF
TGTGCCAGCAGCGTAGCCACAGGGTACCAAGAGACCCAGTACTTC
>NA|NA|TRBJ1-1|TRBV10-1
CASSESRGPNTEAFF
TGCGCCAGCAGTGAGTCCAGAGGGCCGAACACTGAAGCTTTCTTT
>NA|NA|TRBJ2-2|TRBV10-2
CASRNGLFTGELFF
TGCGCCAGCAGAAACGGACTCTTTACCGGGGAGCTGTTTTTT
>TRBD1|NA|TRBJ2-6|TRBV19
CASSTGTVFFSGANVLTF
TGTGCCAGTAGTACAGGGACAGTGTTCTTCTCTGGGGCCAACGTCCTGACTTTC
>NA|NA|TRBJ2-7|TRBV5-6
CASSFGLGGEQYF
TGTGCCAGCAGCTTCGGGTTAGGAGGAGAGCAGTACTTC
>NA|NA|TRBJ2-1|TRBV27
CASSLFPPAVNNEQFF
TGTGCCAGCAGTTTATTCCCCCCGGCAGTTAACAATGAGCAGTTCTTC
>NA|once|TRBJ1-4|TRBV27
CASRATHEKLFF
TGTGCCAGCAGGGCCACCCATGAAAAACTGTTTTTT
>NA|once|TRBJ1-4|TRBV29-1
CSARGVLLEKLFF
TGCAGCGCCCGGGGGGTTCTACTTGAAAAACTGTTTTTT
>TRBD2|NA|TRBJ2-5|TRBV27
CASSVGLAGGQETQYF
TGTGCCAGCAGTGTGGGACTAGCGGGGGGTCAAGAGACCCAGTACTTC
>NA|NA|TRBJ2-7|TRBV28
CASTLGHSSYEQYF
TGTGCCAGCACCCTAGGGCACAGCTCCTACGAGCAGTACTTC
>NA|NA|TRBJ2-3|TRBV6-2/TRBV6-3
CASSYSVGKPVGDTQYF
TGTGCCAGCAGTTACTCGGTCGGGAAACCCGTTGGGGATACGCAGTATTTT
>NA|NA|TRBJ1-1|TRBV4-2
CASSQVYGNTEAFF
TGTGCCAGCAGCCAAGTTTATGGAAACACTGAAGCTTTCTTT
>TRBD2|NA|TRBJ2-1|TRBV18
CASSVGTSSYNEQFF
TGTGCCAGCTCGGTCGGGACTAGCTCCTACAATGAGCAGTTCTTC
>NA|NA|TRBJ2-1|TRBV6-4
CASRGGLNEQFF
TGTGCCAGCAGGGGGGGACTCAATGAGCAGTTCTTC
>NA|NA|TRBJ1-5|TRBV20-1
CSASRGSSNQPQHF
TGCAGTGCTAGTAGAGGCTCGAGCAATCAGCCCCAGCATTTT
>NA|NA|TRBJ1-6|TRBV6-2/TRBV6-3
CASSYSGRPPAYNSPLHF
TGTGCCAGCAGTTACTCCGGTCGGCCCCCGGCCTATAATTCACCCCTCCACTTT
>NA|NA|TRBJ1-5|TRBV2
CASSVLSSQPQHF
TGTGCCAGCAGTGTATTAAGTTCACAGCCCCAGCATTTT
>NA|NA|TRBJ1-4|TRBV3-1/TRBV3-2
CASSQGRGRKLFF
TGTGCCAGCAGCCAGGGCCGGGGTCGAAAACTGTTTTTT
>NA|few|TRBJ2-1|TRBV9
CASSVESGTATAFF
TGTGCCAGCAGCGTAGAGTCAGGGACTGCTACTGCGTTCTTC
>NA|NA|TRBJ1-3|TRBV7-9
CASSLIRGWGSGNTIYF
TGTGCCAGCAGCTTGATACGCGGCTGGGGCTCTGGAAACACCATATATTTT
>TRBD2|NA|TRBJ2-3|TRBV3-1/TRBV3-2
CASSQVKREGPIGTQYF
TGTGCCAGCAGCCAAGTCAAGCGGGAGGGCCCCATTGGTACGCAGTATTTT
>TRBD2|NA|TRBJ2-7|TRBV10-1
CASSHTSGSREQYF
TGCGCCAGCAGTCACACTAGCGGGAGTCGCGAGCAGTACTTC
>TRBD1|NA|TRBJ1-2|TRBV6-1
CASSANVPGQGSIYGYTF
TGTGCCAGCAGTGCGAATGTCCCGGGACAGGGTTCAATCTATGGCTACACCTTC
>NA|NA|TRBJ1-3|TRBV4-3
CASSQYGTPSVSGNTIYF
TGCGCCAGCAGCCAATATGGGACACCGAGTGTCTCTGGAAACACCATATATTTT
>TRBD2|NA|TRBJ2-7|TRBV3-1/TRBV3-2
CASSQTGTSGRNGQYF
TGTGCCAGCAGCCAAACCGGGACTAGCGGGAGAAATGGGCAGTACTTC
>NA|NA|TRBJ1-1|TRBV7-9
CASSSTGLPEAFF
TGTGCCAGCAGCTCCACAGGACTCCCTGAAGCTTTCTTT
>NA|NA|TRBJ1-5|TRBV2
CASSERSGTAFNQPQHF
TGTGCCAGCAGTGAAAGATCCGGGACGGCTTTCAATCAGCCCCAGCATTTT
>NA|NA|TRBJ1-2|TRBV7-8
CASSLSPVDYGYTF
TGTGCCAGCAGCTTATCACCGGTGGACTATGGCTACACCTTC
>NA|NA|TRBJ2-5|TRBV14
CASSQTGLPSETQYF
TGTGCCAGCAGCCAGACGGGACTCCCATCGGAGACCCAGTACTTC
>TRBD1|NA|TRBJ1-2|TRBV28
CASRTGGRNYGYTF
TGTGCCAGCAGAACAGGGGGCCGGAACTATGGCTACACCTTC
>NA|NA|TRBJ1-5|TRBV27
CASSLAGRNQPQHF
TGTGCCAGCAGTTTAGCGGGACGCAATCAGCCCCAGCATTTT
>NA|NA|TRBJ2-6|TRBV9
CASSPGFGGANVLTF
TGTGCCAGCAGCCCCGGGTTTGGAGGGGCCAACGTCCTGACTTTC
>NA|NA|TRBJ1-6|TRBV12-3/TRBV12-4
CASSSYNSPLHF
TGTGCCAGCAGTTCGTATAATTCACCCCTCCACTTT
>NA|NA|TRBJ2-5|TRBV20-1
CSARPETQYF
TGCAGTGCTAGACCGGAGACCCAGTACTTC
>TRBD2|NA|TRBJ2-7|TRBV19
CASSTGLAVYEQYF
TGTGCCAGTAGTACCGGACTAGCGGTCTACGAGCAGTACTTC
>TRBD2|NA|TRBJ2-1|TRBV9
CASSVRASLGLGLYNEQFF
TGTGCCAGCAGCGTCCGGGCCAGCTTGGGACTAGGGCTCTACAATGAGCAGTTCTTC
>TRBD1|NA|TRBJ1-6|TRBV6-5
CASRTSGQGVQPLHF
TGTGCCAGCAGAACCTCCGGACAGGGGGTCCAACCCCTCCACTTT
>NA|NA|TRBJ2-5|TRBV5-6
CASSLVQETQYF
TGTGCCAGCAGCTTGGTTCAAGAGACCCAGTACTTC